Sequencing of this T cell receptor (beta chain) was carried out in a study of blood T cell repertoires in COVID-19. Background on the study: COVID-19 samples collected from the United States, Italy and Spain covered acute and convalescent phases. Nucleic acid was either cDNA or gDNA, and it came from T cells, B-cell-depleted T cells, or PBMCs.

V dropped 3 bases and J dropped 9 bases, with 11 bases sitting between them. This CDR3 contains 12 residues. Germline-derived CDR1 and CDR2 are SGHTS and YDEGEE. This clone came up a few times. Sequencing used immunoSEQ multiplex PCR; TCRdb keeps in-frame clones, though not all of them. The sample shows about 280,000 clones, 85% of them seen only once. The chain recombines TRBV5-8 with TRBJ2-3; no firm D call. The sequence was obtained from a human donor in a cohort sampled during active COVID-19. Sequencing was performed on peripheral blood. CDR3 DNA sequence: TGTGCCAGCAGCTCTGGCTTTAGCACGCAGTATTTT. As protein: CASSSGFSTQYF.